This passage covers 30 T cell receptor beta chains from one sample sequenced in a study of patients and donors after allogeneic stem cell transplantation (dated by TCRdb to between 2020 and 2021). The library was generated by RT-PCR. The sample was run on a NextSeq 550. TCRdb redid the processing of the public reads, applying fastp at Q25 and MiXCR, and retained in-frame beta chains. CDR3 protein sequences are deduplicated, and each keeps its most common genes and DNA. The table for this sample lists 900,000 to 1,000,000 distinct CDR3 sequences; roughly 17% of them were counted only once. Roughly 6.4% of the sample comes from the top ten. Material for sequencing was blood, either unsorted or a sorted T cell fraction (not recorded which). The receptors were gathered from a human donor who was either an allogeneic HSCT recipient or a stem cell or donor lymphocyte infusion donor (not recorded which). It is not recorded whose cells these are; they may come from a transplant donor.

This clonotype was counted only a few times. V and J are TRBV15 and TRBJ2-1, with TRBD2 matching over 13 bases. In germline, CDR1 is LNHNV, CDR2 YYDKDF (reference sequence). CDR3 size: 21 residues. The J segment lost 0 bases and the V segment lost 5 bases, leaving 16 bases of the junction unmatched. The CDR3 spells CATSWVRGLAGRGSSYNEQFF. CDR3 sequence (DNA): TGTGCCACCAGCTGGGTTCGGGGACTAGCGGGGAGGGGAAGCTCCTACAATGAGCAGTTCTTC.

This clonotype was seen only a few times. This chain links TRBV28 with TRBJ2-2, with D unresolved. Between the trimmed V and J ends, which lost 5 bases and 0 bases, there was a span of 22 bases. Per the germline V gene, CDR1 is MDHEN and CDR2 is SYDVKM. The CDR3 runs 19 residues. DNA of the CDR3: TGTGCCAGCAGTCCCCAACCCTCCTCTAGGAACTCGAACACCGGGGAGCTGTTTTTT. It is translated as CASSPQPSSRNSNTGELFF. The variable domain in full, completed from reference TRBV28 and TRBJ2-2, reads DVKVTQSSRYLVKRTGEKVFLECVQDMDHENMFWYRQDPGLGLRLIYFSYDVKMKEKGDIPEGYSVSREKKERFSLILESASTNQTSMYLCASSPQPSSRNSNTGELFFGEGSRLTVL.

The chain carries TRBV6-2 or TRBV6-3 and TRBJ1-2, with D perhaps TRBD1 (5 bases). Looked up from germline, CDR1 is MNHEY and CDR2 is SVGEGT. The CDR3 has 13 amino acids. With 5 bases removed from V and 8 bases from J, the gap between germline ends came to 15 bases. The CDR3 region is CASSEVRGTGYTF. As DNA, the CDR3 is TGTGCCAGCAGTGAGGTACGAGGGACCGGCTACACCTTC.

The J gene is TRBJ2-1, the V gene TRBV29-1; 8 bases match TRBD1. The V and J ends lost 3 bases and 0 bases, in that order; junction bases with no gene match: 7. The CDR3 covers 16 residues. Germline V gene data show CDR1 as SQVTM and CDR2 as ANQGSEA. DNA for the CDR3: TGCAGCGTTGATACCCGGGACAGGAGCTCCTACAATGAGCAGTTCTTC. This gives the protein CSVDTRDRSSYNEQFF.

This clonotype was seen a handful of times. The V call is TRBV20-1, the J call TRBJ1-4; a possible D gene is TRBD1 (5 bases). The CDR3 is 15 residues long. CDR1 is DFQATT and CDR2 is SNEGSKA in the germline V gene (reference sequence). The V gene lost 1 base and the J gene lost 6 bases, with 15 bases spanning the gap. The DNA of the CDR3 is TGCAGTGCTAGAGGGGCGCGGGGGAAGGATGAAAAACTGTTTTTT. Its protein is CSARGARGKDEKLFF.

This clonotype has only a few counts. DNA for the CDR3: TGTGCCAGCACCTTCGAGGACTACGAGCAGTACTTC. As protein: CASTFEDYEQYF. The chain recombines TRBV12-3 or TRBV12-4 with TRBJ2-7; D ambiguous. V dropped 7 bases and J dropped 3 bases, with 10 bases sitting between them. The CDR3 runs to 12 residues.

This clonotype was seen at least ten times. The gene calls are TRBV5-1 and TRBJ2-3; 8 bases match TRBD1. This CDR3 comprises 14 residues. CDR1 SGHRS and CDR2 YFSETQ come from the germline V gene. The trim removed 4 bases at V and 4 bases at J, leaving 5 bases unmatched. The CDR3 sequence is CASSPDRAADTQYF. CDR3 DNA sequence: TGCGCCAGCAGCCCGGACAGGGCGGCAGATACGCAGTATTTT.

This clonotype has more than one count but fewer than ten. The chain is built from TRBV30 and TRBJ2-7; 8 bases fit TRBD2. The germline CDR1 and CDR2 sequences are GTSNPN and SVGIG (reference sequence). V shed 2 bases and J 0 bases; nucleotides not matched to a gene: 6. The CDR3 has 15 amino acids. The CDR3 region is CAWSSQAGASYEQYF. CDR3 sequence (DNA): TGTGCCTGGAGTTCCCAAGCGGGAGCCTCCTACGAGCAGTACTTC.

This clonotype was observed a handful of times. The rearrangement joins TRBV5-1 to TRBJ2-7; 14 bases agree with TRBD2. J was trimmed by 5 bases and V by 4 bases; bases with no gene match: 11. The CDR3 is 17 amino acids. Germline assignment: CDR1 SGHRS and CDR2 YFSETQ. The CDR3 DNA follows: TGCGCCAGCAGCCCCCCTGGACTAGCGGGGGGCGGCAACGAGCAGTACTTC. Residues: CASSPPGLAGGGNEQYF.

This clonotype was seen many times. The chain carries TRBV29-1 and TRBJ1-1; D is uncertain. The CDR3 covers 11 residues. Germline loops: CDR1 SQVTM, CDR2 ANQGSEA. Trimming took 0 bases from V and 10 from J, leaving 9 bases between them. In nucleotides, the CDR3 is TGCAGCGTTGAAGAGAAGCCCTTAGCTTTCTTT. Translated: CSVEEKPLAFF.

This clonotype was found a few times. The V gene is TRBV29-1, the J gene TRBJ2-3; D is uncertain. Germline V gene lookup returns CDR1 SQVTM and CDR2 ANQGSEA. The V and J ends lost 6 bases and 4 bases respectively, with 17 bases between them. The CDR3 runs 14 residues. CDR3 protein: CSVASGSKADTQYF. The CDR3 DNA is TGCAGCGTCGCGTCCGGGTCGAAGGCAGATACGCAGTATTTT.

This sequence joins TRBV20-1 and TRBJ2-3, with TRBD2 as a possible D gene (7 bases). Trimming shortened V by 3 bases and J by 6 bases, and 22 bases separated the two germline ends. The CDR3 length is 16 residues. CDR1 is DFQATT, CDR2 SNEGSKA, per germline (reference sequence). For the CDR3, the DNA is TGCAGTGCTAGCCCCCCCCCCGCGGGGGCCCGGGATACGCAGTATTTT. Its protein is CSASPPPAGARDTQYF.

This clonotype was found a few times. The chain couples TRBV6-2 or TRBV6-3 to TRBJ1-2; D is undetermined. CDR1 is MNHEY and CDR2 is SVGEGT in the germline V gene. This CDR3 is 12 amino acids long. Trimming left V 2 bases short and J 6 bases short, with 7 bases between. CDR3 residues: CASSYEGDGYTF. CDR3 coding DNA: TGTGCCAGCAGTTACGAGGGTGATGGCTACACCTTC.

This clonotype has just a few counts. V and J are TRBV19 and TRBJ2-1; a weak D match, TRBD1 (5 bases). V lost 3 bases, J lost 7 bases, and 16 bases lay in between. The germline V gene encodes CDR1 LNHDA and CDR2 SQIVND (reference sequence). This CDR3 comprises 15 residues. The CDR3 bases are TGTGCCAGTAGTATTATTGGGGCAGGGAAAAATGAGCAGTTCTTC. It encodes CASSIIGAGKNEQFF. Full variable domain (rest looked up from reference TRBV19 and TRBJ2-1): DGGITQSPKYLFRKEGQNVTLSCEQNLNHDAMYWYRQDPGQGLRLIYYSQIVNDFQKGDIAEGYSVSREKKESFPLTVTSAQKNPTAFYLCASSIIGAGKNEQFFGPGTRLTVL.

This chain joins TRBV7-9 and TRBJ1-2; D gene uncertain. Between the trimmed V and J ends, which lost 1 base and 2 bases, there was a span of 11 bases. CDR3 size: 15 residues. Germline V gene sequence: CDR1 SEHNR, CDR2 FQNEAQ (reference sequence). CDR3 bases: TGTGCCAGCAGCTTAGGCCGATTTGCCAACTATGGCTACACCTTC. Protein product: CASSLGRFANYGYTF.

The chain couples TRBV15 to TRBJ1-2; D unresolved. This CDR3 is 16 amino acids long. Trimming took off 4 bases at V and 2 bases at J, with 17 bases between the two ends. Looked up from germline, CDR1 is LNHNV and CDR2 is YYDKDF (reference sequence). In DNA, the CDR3 is TGTGCCACCAGCACCAGAAGGGCCGCACGCAACTATGGCTACACCTTC. It yields the protein CATSTRRAARNYGYTF.

This clonotype showed up just a few times. The V call is TRBV12-3 or TRBV12-4, the J call TRBJ2-7; a weak D match, TRBD1 (5 bases). The V and J ends lost 7 bases and 3 bases respectively, with 13 bases between them. The CDR3 has 13 residues. The CDR3 here is CASTPRQGYEQYF. The DNA for the CDR3 is TGTGCCAGCACCCCGCGTCAGGGCTACGAGCAGTACTTC.

This clonotype was seen more than once but under ten times. The genes are TRBV12-3 or TRBV12-4 and TRBJ2-1; D may be TRBD1 or TRBD2 (5 bases each). CDR3 length: 14 amino acids. V was clipped by 2 bases and J by 8 bases, with 13 bases between them. The CDR3 is CASSLFFEGHEQFF. For the CDR3, the DNA is TGTGCCAGCAGTTTATTCTTTGAGGGGCATGAGCAGTTCTTC.

This clonotype has only a few counts. V is TRBV20-1 and J is TRBJ2-7; TRBD1 aligns across 8 bases. CDR3 length equals 16 residues. Germline CDR1 and CDR2: DFQATT and SNEGSKA (reference sequence). V shed 0 bases, J shed 3 bases, and the junction held 10 bases outside the gene matches. The DNA of the CDR3 is TGCAGTGCTAGAGATCGGACAGGGCGATTCAACTACGAGCAGTACTTC. Residues: CSARDRTGRFNYEQYF.

This clonotype appeared a few times. V is TRBV18 and J is TRBJ2-3; 8 nucleotides align to TRBD1. CDR1 is KGHSH, CDR2 LQKENI, per germline. V lost 4 bases to trimming and J lost 6 bases; unmatched junction nucleotides: 6. CDR3 length: 14 amino acids. The CDR3 region has the DNA TGTGCCAGCTCACTAGACAGGGGTGGCGATACGCAGTATTTT. Translation gives CASSLDRGGDTQYF.

The chain recombines TRBV12-3 or TRBV12-4 with TRBJ2-7; D call uncertain. The CDR3 is 14 amino acids. Between the trimmed V and J ends, which lost 4 bases and 2 bases, there was a span of 12 bases. CDR3 sequence reads: CASSSSDSAYEQYF. The CDR3, as DNA: TGTGCCAGCAGTTCGAGTGACTCAGCCTACGAGCAGTACTTC.

This chain connects TRBV15 to TRBJ1-6, with TRBD1 as a possible D gene (6 bases). This CDR3 spans 14 amino acids. The germline V and J ends were trimmed by 4 bases and 7 bases, with 11 bases remaining between them. Germline V gives CDR1 LNHNV, CDR2 YYDKDF (reference sequence). CDR3 DNA sequence: TGTGCCACCAGCAATCAGGGGAGAAATTCACCCCTCCACTTT. It encodes CATSNQGRNSPLHF.

The V gene is TRBV6-1, the J gene TRBJ1-1; D perhaps matches TRBD1 (6 bases). This CDR3 is built from 17 residues. The V end was cut by 7 bases, the J end by 2 bases, with 23 bases between. The V gene's germline CDR1 is MNHNS and CDR2 SASEGT. In DNA form, the CDR3 reads TGTGCCAGCATTCTAACCGCCAGGGGTATGAGAAACACTGAAGCTTTCTTT. This encodes CASILTARGMRNTEAFF.

V and J are TRBV2 and TRBJ2-1, with 12 nucleotides matching TRBD2. CDR1 and CDR2 (germline): SNHLY, FYNNEI. The CDR3 runs to 13 residues. J gave up 9 bases and V 8 bases, and 5 bases lay outside the gene matches. CDR3 in DNA: TGTGCCAGCGGGGCTAGCGGGAGGGTTGAGCAGTTCTTC. Encoded protein: CASGASGRVEQFF.

V gene TRBV12-3 or TRBV12-4 combines with J gene TRBJ2-1; 10 bases line up with TRBD2. J gave up 2 bases and V 3 bases, and 7 bases lay outside the gene matches. The CDR3 extends over 17 amino acids. The CDR3 bases are TGTGCCAGCAGTTTCCTTTTAGCGGGAGGAGCCTACAATGAGCAGTTCTTC. The encoded protein is CASSFLLAGGAYNEQFF.

This chain links TRBV2 with TRBJ2-5; D gene unclear. V lost 9 bases to trimming and J lost 2 bases, with 4 bases between them. This CDR3 region has 10 residues. Per the germline V gene, CDR1 is SNHLY and CDR2 is FYNNEI. The chain's CDR3 is CARSQETQYF. The CDR3 coding sequence is TGTGCCAGGTCGCAAGAGACCCAGTACTTC.

There are a few counts of this clonotype. The chain has TRBV20-1 and TRBJ2-2; D not certain. The germline gives CDR1 DFQATT, CDR2 SNEGSKA (reference sequence). Trimming took off 4 bases at V and 13 bases at J, with 13 bases between the two ends. CDR3 length: 11 amino acids. The CDR3 DNA reads as TGCAGTGCTACCACCACCGGTGGGCTGTTTTTT. It is translated as CSATTTGGLFF.

There are a few counts of this clonotype. V and J are TRBV12-3 or TRBV12-4 and TRBJ1-2; no clear D gene. CDR3 size: 15 residues. The V gene lost 6 bases and the J gene lost 4 bases, with 18 bases spanning the gap. The CDR3 DNA is TGTGCCAGCAGCTCCAGGACGGGAGCGTCCTATGGCTACACCTTC. Translating it yields CASSSRTGASYGYTF.

The J gene is TRBJ2-1, the V gene TRBV5-1; D gene unclear. The germline CDR1 and CDR2 sequences are SGHRS and YFSETQ. The CDR3 totals 15 residues. V was shortened by 7 bases and J by 2 bases, with 16 bases between the two germline ends. For the CDR3, the DNA is TGCGCCAGCTACCGGGCCCCTGACCCCTACAATGAGCAGTTCTTC. It is translated as CASYRAPDPYNEQFF.

This clonotype was seen a few times. This sequence joins TRBV28 and TRBJ2-3; no clear D gene. The CDR3 covers 12 residues. Germline V gene lookup returns CDR1 MDHEN and CDR2 SYDVKM. CDR3 sequence (DNA): TGTGGATGCAGTGGGAGCACAGATACGCAGTATTTT. Translating it yields CGCSGSTDTQYF.